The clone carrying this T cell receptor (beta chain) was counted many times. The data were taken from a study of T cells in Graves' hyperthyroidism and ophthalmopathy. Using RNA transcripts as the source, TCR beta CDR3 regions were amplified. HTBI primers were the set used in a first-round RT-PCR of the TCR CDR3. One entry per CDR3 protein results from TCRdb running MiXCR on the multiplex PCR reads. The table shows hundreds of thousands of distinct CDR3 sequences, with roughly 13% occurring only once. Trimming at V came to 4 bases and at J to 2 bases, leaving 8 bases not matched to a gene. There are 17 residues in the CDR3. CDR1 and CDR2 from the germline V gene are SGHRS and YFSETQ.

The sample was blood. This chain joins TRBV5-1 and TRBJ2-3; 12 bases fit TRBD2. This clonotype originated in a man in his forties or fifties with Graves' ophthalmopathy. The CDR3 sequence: CASSASGLAGNTDTQYF. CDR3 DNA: TGCGCCAGCAGCGCATCAGGACTAGCGGGAAACACAGATACGCAGTATTTT.